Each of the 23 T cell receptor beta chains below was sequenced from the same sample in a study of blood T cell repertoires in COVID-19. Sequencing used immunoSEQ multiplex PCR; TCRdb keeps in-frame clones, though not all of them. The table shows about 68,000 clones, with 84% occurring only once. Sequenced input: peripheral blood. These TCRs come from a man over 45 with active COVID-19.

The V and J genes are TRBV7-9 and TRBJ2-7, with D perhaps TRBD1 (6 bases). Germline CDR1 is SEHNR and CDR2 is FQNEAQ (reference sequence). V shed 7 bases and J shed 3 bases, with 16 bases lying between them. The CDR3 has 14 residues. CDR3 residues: CASTFTSDSYEQYF. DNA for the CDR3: TGTGCCAGCACCTTCACCTCGGACAGCTACGAGCAGTACTTC.

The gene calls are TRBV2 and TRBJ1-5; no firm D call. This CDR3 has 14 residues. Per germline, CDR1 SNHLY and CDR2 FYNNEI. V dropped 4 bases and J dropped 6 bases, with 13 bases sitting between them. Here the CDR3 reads CASSGSAGSQPQHF. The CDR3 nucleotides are TGTGCCAGCAGTGGAAGCGCGGGGAGTCAGCCCCAGCATTTT.

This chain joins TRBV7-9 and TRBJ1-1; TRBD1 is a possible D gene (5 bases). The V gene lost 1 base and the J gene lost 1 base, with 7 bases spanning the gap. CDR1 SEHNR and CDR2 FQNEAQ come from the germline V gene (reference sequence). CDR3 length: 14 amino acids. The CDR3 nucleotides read TGTGCCAGCAGCTTAGACCAGGGGAACACTGAAGCTTTCTTT. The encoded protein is CASSLDQGNTEAFF.

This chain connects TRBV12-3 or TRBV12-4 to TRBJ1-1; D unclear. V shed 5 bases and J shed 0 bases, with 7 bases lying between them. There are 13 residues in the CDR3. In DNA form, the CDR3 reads TGTGCCAGCAGTAGTCCGGTGAACACTGAAGCTTTCTTT. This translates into CASSSPVNTEAFF.

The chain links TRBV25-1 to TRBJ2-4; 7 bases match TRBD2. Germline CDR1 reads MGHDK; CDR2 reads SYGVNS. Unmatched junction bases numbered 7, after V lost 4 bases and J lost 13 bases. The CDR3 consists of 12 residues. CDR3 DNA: TGTGCCAGCAGTGGTTTGGCGGGGGAACAGTACTTC. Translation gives CASSGLAGEQYF.

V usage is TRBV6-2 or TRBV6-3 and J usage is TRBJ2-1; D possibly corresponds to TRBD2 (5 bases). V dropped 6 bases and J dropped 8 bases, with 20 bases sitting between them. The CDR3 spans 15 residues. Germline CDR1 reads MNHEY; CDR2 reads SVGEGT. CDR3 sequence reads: CASSERRGPGDEQFF. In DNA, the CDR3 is TGTGCCAGCAGCGAACGAAGAGGGCCAGGCGATGAGCAGTTCTTC.

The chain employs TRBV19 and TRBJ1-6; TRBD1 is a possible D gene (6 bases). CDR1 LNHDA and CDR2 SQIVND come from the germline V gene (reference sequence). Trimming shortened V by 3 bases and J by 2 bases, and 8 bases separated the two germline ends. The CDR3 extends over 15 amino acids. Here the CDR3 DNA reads TGTGCCAGTAGTATGGGGGACACCTATAATTCACCCCTCCACTTT. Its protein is CASSMGDTYNSPLHF.

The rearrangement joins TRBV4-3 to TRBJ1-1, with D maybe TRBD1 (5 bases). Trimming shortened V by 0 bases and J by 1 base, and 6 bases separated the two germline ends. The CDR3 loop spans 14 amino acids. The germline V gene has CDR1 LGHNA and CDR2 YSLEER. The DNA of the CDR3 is TGCGCCAGCAGCCAAGAGCAGGGGAACACTGAAGCTTTCTTT. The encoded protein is CASSQEQGNTEAFF.

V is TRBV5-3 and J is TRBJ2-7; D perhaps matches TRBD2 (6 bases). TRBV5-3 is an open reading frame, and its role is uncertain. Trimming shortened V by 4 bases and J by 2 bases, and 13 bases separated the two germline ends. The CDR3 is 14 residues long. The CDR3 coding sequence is TGTGCCAGAAGCGCCGCGGGACCTCCCTACGAGCAGTACTTC. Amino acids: CARSAAGPPYEQYF.

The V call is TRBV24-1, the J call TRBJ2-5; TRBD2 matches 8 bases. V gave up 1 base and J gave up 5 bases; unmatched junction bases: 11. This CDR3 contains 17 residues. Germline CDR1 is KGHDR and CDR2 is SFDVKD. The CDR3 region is CATSDLPSGRSGETQYF. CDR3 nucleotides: TGTGCCACCAGTGATTTACCTAGCGGGCGTAGTGGGGAGACCCAGTACTTC.

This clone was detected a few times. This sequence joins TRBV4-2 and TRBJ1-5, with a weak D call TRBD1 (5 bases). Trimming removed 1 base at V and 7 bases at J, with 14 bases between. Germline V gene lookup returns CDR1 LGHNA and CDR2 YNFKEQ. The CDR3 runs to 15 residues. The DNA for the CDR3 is TGTGCCAGCAGCCAAGGGGCGGGGGATATGCAGCCCCAGCATTTT. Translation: CASSQGAGDMQPQHF.

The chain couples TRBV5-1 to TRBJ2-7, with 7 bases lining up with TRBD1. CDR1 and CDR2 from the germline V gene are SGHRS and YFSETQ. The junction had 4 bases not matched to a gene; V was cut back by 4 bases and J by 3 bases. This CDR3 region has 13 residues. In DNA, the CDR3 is TGCGCCAGCAGCACGACAGGGAGCTACGAGCAGTACTTC. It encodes CASSTTGSYEQYF.

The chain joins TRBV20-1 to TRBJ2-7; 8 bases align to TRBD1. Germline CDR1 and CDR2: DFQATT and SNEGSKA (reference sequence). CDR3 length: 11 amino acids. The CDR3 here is CSPGQGDEQYF. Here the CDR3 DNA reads TGCAGCCCCGGACAGGGAGACGAGCAGTACTTC.

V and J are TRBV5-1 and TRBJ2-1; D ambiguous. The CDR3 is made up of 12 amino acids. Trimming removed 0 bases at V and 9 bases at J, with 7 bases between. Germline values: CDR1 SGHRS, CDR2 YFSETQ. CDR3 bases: TGCGCCAGCAGCTTGGGTGGAGTTGAGCAGTTCTTC. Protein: CASSLGGVEQFF. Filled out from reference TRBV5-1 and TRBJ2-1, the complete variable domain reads KAGVTQTPRYLIKTRGQQVTLSCSPISGHRSVSWYQQTPGQGLQFLFEYFSETQRNKGNFPGRFSGRQFSNSRSEMNVSTLELGDSALYLCASSLGGVEQFFGPGTRLTVL.

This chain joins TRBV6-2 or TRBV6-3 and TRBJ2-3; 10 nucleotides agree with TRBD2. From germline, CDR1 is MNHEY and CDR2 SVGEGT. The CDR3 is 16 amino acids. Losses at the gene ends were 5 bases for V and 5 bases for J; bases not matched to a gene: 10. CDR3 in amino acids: CASSAISGRDEDTQYF. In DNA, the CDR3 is TGTGCCAGCAGTGCCATAAGCGGGAGGGACGAAGATACGCAGTATTTT.

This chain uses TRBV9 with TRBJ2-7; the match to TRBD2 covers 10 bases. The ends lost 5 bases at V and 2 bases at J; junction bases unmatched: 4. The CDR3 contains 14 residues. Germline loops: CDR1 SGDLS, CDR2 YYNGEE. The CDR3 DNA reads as TGTGCCAGCAGTAGCGGGGGGTCCCCCTACGAGCAGTACTTC. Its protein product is CASSSGGSPYEQYF.

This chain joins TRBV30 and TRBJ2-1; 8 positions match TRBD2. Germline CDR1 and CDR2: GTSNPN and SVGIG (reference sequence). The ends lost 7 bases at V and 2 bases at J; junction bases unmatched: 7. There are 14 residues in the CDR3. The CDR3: CASDSGTTYNEQFF. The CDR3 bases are TGTGCCTCCGATAGCGGGACCACCTACAATGAGCAGTTCTTC.

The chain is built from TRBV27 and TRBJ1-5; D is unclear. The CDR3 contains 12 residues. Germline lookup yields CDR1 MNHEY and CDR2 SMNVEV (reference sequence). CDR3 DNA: TGTGGAAAGGGAGTTAGCAATCAGCCCCAGCATTTT. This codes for CGKGVSNQPQHF.

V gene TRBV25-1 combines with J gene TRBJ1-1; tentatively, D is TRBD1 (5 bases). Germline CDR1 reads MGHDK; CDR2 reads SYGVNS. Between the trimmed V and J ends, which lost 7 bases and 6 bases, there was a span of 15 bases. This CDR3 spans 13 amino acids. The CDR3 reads CASIQGIRPEAFF. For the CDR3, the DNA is TGTGCCAGCATCCAGGGAATCCGCCCTGAAGCTTTCTTT.

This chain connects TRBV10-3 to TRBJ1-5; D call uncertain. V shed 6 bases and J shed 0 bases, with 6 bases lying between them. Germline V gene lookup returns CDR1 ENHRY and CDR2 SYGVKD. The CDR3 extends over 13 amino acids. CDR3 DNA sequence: TGTGCCATCAGCTCTTATAGCAATCAGCCCCAGCATTTT. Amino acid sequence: CAISSYSNQPQHF.

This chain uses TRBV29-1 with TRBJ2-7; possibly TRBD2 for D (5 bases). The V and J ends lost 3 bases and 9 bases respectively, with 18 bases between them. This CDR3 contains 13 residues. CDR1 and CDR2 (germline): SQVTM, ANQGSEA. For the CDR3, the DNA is TGCAGCGTTGATTTCGACGGGAAGCAAGTGCAGTACTTC. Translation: CSVDFDGKQVQYF.

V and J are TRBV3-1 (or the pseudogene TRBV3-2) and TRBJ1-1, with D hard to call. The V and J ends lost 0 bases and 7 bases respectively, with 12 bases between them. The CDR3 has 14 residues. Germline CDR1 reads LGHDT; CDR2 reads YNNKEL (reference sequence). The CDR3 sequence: CASSQDRWAGEAFF. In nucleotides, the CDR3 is TGTGCCAGCAGCCAAGATCGGTGGGCGGGTGAAGCTTTCTTT.

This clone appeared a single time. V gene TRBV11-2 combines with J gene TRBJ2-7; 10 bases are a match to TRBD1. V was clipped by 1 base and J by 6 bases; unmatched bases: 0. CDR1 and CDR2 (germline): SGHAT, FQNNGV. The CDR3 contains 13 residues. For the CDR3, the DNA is TGTGCCAGCAGCTTAGGGACAGGGGGCGAGCAGTACTTC. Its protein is CASSLGTGGEQYF. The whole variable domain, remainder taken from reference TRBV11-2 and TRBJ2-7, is EAGVAQSPRYKIIEKRQSVAFWCNPISGHATLYWYQQILGQGPKLLIQFQNNGVVDDSQLPKDRFSAERLKGVDSTLKIQPAKLEDSAVYLCASSLGTGGEQYFGPGTRLTVT.